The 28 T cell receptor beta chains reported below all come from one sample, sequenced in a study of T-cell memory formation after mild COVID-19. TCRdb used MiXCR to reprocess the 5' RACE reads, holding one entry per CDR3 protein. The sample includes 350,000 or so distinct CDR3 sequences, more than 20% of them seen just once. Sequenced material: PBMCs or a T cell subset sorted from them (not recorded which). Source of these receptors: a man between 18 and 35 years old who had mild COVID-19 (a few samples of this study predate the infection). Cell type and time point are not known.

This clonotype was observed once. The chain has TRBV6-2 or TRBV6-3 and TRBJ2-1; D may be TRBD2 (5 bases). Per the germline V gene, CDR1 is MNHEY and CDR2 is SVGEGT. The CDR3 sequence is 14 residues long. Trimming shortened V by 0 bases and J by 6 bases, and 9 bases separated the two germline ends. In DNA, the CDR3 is TGTGCCAGCAGTTACTCCGGGAACCCCAATGAGCAGTTCTTC. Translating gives CASSYSGNPNEQFF.

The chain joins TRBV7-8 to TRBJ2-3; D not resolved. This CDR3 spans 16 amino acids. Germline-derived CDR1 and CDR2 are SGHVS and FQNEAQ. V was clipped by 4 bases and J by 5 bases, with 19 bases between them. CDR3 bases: TGTGCCAGCAGCTCCGGCCGTCAGAGTATCAAAGATACGCAGTATTTT. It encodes CASSSGRQSIKDTQYF.

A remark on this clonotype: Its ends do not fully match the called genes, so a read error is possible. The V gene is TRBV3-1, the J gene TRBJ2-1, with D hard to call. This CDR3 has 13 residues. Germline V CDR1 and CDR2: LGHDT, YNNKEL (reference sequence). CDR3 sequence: CASSQSSAPVSLF. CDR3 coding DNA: TGTGCCAGCAGCCAATCCTCGGCCCCGGTCTCTCTCTTC.

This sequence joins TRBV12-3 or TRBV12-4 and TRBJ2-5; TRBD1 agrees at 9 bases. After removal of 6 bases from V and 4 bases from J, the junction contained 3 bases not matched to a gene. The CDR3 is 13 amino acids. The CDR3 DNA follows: TGTGCCAGCAGCCAGGGACAGGGAGAGACCCAGTACTTC. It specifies CASSQGQGETQYF.

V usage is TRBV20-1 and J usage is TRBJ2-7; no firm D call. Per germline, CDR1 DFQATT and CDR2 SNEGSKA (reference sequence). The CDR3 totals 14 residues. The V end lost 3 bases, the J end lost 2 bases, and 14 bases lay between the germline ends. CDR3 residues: CSASGSQSTYEQYF. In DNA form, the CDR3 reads TGCAGTGCTAGCGGGTCCCAGTCGACCTACGAGCAGTACTTC.

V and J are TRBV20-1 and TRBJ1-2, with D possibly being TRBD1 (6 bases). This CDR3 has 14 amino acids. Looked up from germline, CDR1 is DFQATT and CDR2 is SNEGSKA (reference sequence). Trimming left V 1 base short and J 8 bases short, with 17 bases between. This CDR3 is CSARAEQGLRGYTF. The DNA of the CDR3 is TGCAGTGCTAGAGCAGAGCAGGGGTTGAGAGGCTACACCTTC.

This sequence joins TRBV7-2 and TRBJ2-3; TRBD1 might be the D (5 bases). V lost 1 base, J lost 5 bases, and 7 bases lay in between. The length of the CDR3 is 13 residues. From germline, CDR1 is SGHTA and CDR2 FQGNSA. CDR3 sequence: CASSLETGDTQYF. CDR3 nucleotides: TGTGCCAGCAGCTTAGAAACAGGAGATACGCAGTATTTT. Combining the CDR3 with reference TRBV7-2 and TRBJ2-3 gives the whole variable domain GAGVSQSPSNKVTEKGKDVELRCDPISGHTALYWYRQSLGQGLEFLIYFQGNSAPDKSGLPSDRFSAERTGGSVSTLTIQRTQQEDSAVYLCASSLETGDTQYFGPGTRLTVL.

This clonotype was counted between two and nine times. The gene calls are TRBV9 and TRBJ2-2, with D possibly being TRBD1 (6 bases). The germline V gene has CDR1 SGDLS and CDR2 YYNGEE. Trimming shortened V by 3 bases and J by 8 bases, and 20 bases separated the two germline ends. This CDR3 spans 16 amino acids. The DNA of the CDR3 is TGTGCCAGCAGCGAAAGCGCTTCAGGGGCTCAGGGGGAGCTGTTTTTT. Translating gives CASSESASGAQGELFF.

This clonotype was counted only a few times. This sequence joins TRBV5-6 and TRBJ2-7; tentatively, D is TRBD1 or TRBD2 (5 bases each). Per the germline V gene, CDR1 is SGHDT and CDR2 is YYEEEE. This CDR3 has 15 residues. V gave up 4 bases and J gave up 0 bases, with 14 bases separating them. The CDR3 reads CASSIPGTASYEQYF. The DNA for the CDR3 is TGTGCCAGCAGCATCCCCGGGACGGCCTCCTACGAGCAGTACTTC. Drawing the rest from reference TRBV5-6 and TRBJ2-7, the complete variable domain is DAGVTQSPTHLIKTRGQQVTLRCSPKSGHDTVSWYQQALGQGPQFIFQYYEEEERQRGNFPDRFSGHQFPNYSSELNVNALLLGDSALYLCASSIPGTASYEQYFGPGTRLTVT.

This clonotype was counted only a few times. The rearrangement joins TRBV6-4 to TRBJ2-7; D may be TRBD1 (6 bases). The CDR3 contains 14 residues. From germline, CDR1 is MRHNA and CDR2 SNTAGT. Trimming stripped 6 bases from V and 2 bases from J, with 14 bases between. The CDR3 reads CASRHRDTTYEQYV. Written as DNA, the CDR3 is TGTGCCAGCAGGCACCGGGACACGACCTACGAGCAGTACGTC.

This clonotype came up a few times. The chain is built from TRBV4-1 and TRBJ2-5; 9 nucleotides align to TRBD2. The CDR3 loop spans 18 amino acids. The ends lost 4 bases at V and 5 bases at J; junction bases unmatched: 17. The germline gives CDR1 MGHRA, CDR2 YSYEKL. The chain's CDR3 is CASSRGAGGYPYKETQYF. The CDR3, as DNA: TGCGCCAGCAGCCGAGGAGCGGGGGGATACCCCTACAAGGAGACCCAGTACTTC.

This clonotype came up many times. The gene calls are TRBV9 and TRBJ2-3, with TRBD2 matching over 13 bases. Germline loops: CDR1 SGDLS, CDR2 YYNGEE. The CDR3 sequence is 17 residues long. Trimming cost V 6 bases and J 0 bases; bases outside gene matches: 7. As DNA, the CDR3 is TGTGCCAGCACCCGAACGACTAGCGGGGGGAGCACAGATACGCAGTATTTT. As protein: CASTRTTSGGSTDTQYF.

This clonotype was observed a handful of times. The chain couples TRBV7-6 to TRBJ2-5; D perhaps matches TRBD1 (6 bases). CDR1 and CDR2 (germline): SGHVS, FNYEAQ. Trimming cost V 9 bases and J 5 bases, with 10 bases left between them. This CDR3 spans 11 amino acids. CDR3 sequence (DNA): TGTGCCAGTAGGGGGTGGGAGACCCAGTACTTC. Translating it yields CASRGWETQYF. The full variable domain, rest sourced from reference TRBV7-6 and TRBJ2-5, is GAGVSQSPRYKVTKRGQDVALRCDPISGHVSLYWYRQALGQGPEFLTYFNYEAQQDKSGLPNDRFSAERPEGSISTLTIQRTEQRDSAMYRCASRGWETQYFGPGTRLLVL.

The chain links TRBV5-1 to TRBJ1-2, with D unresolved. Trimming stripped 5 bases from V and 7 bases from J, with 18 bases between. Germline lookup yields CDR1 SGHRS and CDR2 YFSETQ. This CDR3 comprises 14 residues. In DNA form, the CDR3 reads TGCGCCAGCAGTAGTTGGCAGACCTATTCTGGCTACACCTTC. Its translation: CASSSWQTYSGYTF.

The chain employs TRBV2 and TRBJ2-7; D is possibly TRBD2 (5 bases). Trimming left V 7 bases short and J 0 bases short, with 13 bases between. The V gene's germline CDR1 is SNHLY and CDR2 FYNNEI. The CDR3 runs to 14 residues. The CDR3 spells CASKTRENSYEQYF. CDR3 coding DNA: TGTGCCAGCAAGACGAGGGAAAACTCCTACGAGCAGTACTTC.

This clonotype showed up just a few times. CDR3 sequence (DNA): TGTGCCAGCAGTCACGGACTAGCGCCGTCCTACAATGAGCAGTTCTTC. Protein product: CASSHGLAPSYNEQFF. This chain uses TRBV27 with TRBJ2-1; TRBD2 matches at 9 bases. Trimming took 5 bases from V and 1 from J; bases not matched to a gene: 6. Germline lookup yields CDR1 MNHEY and CDR2 SMNVEV (reference sequence). The CDR3 length is 16 residues.

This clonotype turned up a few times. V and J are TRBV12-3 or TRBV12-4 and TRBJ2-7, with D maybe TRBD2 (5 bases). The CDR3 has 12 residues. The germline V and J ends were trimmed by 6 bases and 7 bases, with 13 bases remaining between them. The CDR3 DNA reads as TGTGCCAGCAGCCCCGCGGGTAGAGAGCAGTACTTC. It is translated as CASSPAGREQYF.

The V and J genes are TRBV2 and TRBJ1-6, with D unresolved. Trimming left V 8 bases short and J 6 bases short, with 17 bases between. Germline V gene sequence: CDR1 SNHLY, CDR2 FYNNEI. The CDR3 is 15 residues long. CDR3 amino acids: CASGAKGSFNSPLHF. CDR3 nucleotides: TGTGCCAGCGGTGCGAAAGGGAGTTTTAATTCACCCCTCCACTTT.

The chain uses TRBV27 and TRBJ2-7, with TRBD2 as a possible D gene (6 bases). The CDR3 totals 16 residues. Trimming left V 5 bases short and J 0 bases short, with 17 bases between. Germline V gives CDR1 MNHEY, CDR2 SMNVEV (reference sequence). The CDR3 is CASSPLAGISSYEQYV. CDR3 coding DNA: TGTGCCAGCAGTCCTTTGGCGGGGATTAGCTCCTACGAGCAGTACGTC.

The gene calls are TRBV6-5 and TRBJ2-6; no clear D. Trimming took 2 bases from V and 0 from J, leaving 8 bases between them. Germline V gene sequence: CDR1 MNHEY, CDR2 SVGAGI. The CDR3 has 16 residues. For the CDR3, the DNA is TGTGCCAGCAGTTACGGGTTGATCTCTGGGGCCAACGTCCTGACTTTC. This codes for CASSYGLISGANVLTF.

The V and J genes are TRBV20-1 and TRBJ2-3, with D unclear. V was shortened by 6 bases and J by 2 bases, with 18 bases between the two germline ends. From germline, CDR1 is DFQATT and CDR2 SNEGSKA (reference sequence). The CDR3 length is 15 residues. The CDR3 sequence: CSANSVEVDTDTQYF. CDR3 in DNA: TGCAGTGCCAACTCCGTCGAAGTCGACACAGATACGCAGTATTTT.

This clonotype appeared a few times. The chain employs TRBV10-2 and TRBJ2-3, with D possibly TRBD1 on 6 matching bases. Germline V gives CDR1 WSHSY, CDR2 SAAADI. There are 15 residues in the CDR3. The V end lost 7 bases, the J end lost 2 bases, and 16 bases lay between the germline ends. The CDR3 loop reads CASMTGHHNTDTQYF. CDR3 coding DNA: TGCGCCAGCATGACAGGACACCATAACACAGATACGCAGTATTTT.

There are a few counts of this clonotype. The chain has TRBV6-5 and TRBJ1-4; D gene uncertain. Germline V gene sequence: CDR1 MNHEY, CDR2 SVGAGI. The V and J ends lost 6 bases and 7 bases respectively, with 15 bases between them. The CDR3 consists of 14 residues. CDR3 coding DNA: TGTGCCAGCAGGACCGGGCAAAGAGGTGAAAAACTGTTTTTT. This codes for CASRTGQRGEKLFF.

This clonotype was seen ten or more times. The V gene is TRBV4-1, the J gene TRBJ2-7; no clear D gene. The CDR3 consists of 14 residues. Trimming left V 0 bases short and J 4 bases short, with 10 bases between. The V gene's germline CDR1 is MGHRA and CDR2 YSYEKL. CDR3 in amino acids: CASSQDSAVYEQYF. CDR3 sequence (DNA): TGCGCCAGCAGCCAAGACTCGGCGGTTTACGAGCAGTACTTC.

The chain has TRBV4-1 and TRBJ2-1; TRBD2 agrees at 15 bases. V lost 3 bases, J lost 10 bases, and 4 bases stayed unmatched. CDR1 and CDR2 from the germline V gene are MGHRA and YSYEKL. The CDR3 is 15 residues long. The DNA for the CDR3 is TGCGCCAGCAGCCACCCCGGGACTAGCGGGGGGGAGCAGTTCTTC. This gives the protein CASSHPGTSGGEQFF.

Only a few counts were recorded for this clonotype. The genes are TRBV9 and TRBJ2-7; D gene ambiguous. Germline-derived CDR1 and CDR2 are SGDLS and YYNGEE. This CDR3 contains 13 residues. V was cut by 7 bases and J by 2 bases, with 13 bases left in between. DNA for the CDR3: TGTGCCAGCTTCCTCAGGAGTCCCTACGAGCAGTACGTC. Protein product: CASFLRSPYEQYV.

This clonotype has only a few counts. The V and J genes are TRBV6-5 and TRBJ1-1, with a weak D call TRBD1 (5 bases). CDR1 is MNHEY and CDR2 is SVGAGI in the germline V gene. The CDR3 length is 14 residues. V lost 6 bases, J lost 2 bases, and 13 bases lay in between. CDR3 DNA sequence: TGTGCCAGCAGCTCCAGGGTCGTCAACACTGAAGCTTTCTTT. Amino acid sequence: CASSSRVVNTEAFF.

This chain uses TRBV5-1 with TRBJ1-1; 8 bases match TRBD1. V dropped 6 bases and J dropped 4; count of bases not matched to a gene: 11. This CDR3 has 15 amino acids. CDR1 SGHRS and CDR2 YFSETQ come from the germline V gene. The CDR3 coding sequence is TGCGCCAGCACCACAGGGGGTACCCTGGTCACTGAAGCTTTCTTT. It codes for CASTTGGTLVTEAFF.